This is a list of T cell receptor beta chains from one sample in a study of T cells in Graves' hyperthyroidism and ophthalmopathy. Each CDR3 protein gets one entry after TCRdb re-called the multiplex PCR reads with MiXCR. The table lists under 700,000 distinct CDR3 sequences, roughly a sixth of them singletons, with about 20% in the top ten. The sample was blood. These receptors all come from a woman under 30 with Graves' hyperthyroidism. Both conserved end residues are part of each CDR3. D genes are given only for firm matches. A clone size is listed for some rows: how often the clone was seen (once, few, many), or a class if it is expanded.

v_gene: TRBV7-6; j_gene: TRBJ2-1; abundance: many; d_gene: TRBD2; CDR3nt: TGTGCCAGCAGTTTACTAGCGGGATCCTACAATGAGCAGTTCTTC; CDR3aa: CASSLLAGSYNEQFF
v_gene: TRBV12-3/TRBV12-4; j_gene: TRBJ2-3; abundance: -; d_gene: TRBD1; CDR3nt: TGTGCCAGCTCACCATTACAGGCAGGGGGATCATTCACAGATACGCAGTATTTT; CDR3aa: CASSPLQAGGSFTDTQYF
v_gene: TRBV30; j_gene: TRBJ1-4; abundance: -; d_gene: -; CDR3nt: TGTGCCTGGAGTGCCCTTTGGGACACCAATGAAAAACTGTTTTTT; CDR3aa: CAWSALWDTNEKLFF
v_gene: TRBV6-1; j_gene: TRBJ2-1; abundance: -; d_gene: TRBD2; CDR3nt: TGTGCCAGCAGTGGAACCGGGACTAGCGGGGGGGCCTCCTACAATGAGCAGTTCTTC; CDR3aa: CASSGTGTSGGASYNEQFF
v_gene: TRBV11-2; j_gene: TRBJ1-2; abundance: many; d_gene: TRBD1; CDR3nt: TGTGCCAGCAGCTTAGAACGACAGGGTGGCGGCTACACCTTC; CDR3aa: CASSLERQGGGYTF
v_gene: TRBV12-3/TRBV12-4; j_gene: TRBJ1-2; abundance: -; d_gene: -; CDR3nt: TGTGCCAGCAGGGACGGCCCGGATAACTATGGCTACACCTTC; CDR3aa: CASRDGPDNYGYTF
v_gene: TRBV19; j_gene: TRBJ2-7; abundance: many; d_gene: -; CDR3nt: TGTGCCAGTAGTATAAGCAGCCTCTTCTCCTACGAGCAGTACTTC; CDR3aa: CASSISSLFSYEQYF
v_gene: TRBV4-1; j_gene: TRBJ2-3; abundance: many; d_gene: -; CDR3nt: TGCGCCAGCAGCCGGGAGCAGGAAGCAGATACGCAGTATTTT; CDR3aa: CASSREQEADTQYF
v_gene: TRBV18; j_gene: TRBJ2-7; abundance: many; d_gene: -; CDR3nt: TGTGCCAGCTCACTTTCAGGGACATTGTATAACGAGCAGTACTTC; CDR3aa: CASSLSGTLYNEQYF
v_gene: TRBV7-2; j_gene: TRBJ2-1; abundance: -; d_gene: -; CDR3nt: TGTGCCAGCAGCTTCGCAGGGCCCTACAATGAGCAGTTCTTC; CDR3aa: CASSFAGPYNEQFF
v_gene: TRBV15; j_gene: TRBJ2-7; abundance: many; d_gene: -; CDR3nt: TGTGCCACCAGCAGCGATCCGGGACCCTACGAGCAGTACTTC; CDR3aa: CATSSDPGPYEQYF
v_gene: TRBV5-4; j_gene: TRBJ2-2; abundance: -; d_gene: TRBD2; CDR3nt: TGTGCCAGCAGCCCCCCAGCGGGGGTAGACACCGGGGAGCTGTTTTTT; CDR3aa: CASSPPAGVDTGELFF
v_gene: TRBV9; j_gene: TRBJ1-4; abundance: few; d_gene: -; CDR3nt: TGTGCCAGCAGCGTAGGGTCGGGGGAAACTAATGAAAAACTGTTTTTT; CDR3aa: CASSVGSGETNEKLFF
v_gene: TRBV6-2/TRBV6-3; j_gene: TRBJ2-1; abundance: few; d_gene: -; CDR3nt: TGTGCCAGCAGCCGAACAGAGAGGCCCTACAATGAGCAGTTCTTC; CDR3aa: CASSRTERPYNEQFF
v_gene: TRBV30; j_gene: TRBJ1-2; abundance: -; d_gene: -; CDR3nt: TGTGCCTGGAGCCTTGGAGTTCAGCAGTATGGCTACACCTTC; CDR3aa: CAWSLGVQQYGYTF
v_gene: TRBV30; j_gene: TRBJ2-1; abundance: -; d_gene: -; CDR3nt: TGTGCCTGGAGTGTACAAAGTTCCCCCCGCAATGAGCAGTTCTTC; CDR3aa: CAWSVQSSPRNEQFF
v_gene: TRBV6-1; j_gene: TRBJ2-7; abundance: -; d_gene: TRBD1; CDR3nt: TGTGCCAGCAGCCGGACATCGGGACAGGCGTCCCACGAGCAGTACTTC; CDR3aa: CASSRTSGQASHEQYF
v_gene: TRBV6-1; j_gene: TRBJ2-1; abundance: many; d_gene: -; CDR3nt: TGTGCCAGCAGTGAAAAAGGGCAGGCCGTCTACAATGAGCAGTTCTTC; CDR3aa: CASSEKGQAVYNEQFF
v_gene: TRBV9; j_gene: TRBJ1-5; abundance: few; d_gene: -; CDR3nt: TGTGCCAGCAGCTTCACAGCCGACGGGCAGCCCCAGCATTTT; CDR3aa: CASSFTADGQPQHF
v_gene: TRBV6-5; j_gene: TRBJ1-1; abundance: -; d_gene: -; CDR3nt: TGTGCCAGCAGTTACAAACCGGGAGGGAACACTGAAGCTTTCTTT; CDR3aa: CASSYKPGGNTEAFF
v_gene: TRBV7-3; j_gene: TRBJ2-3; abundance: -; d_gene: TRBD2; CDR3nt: TGTGCCAGCAGCTTAACAGCGGGGGGGACCACAGATACGCAGTATTTT; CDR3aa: CASSLTAGGTTDTQYF
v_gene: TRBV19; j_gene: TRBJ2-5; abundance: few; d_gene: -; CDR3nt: TGTGCCAGTAGTCCCGGACGGAAGCAAGAGACCCAGTACTTC; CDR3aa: CASSPGRKQETQYF
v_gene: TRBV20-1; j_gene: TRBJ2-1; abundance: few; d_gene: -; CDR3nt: TGCAGTGCTCAGGATGGGGCCGATGAATACAATGAGCAGTTCTTC; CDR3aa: CSAQDGADEYNEQFF
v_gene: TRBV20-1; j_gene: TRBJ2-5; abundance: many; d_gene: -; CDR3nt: TGCAGTGCTAGAGATCTCTTCACAGGGCCCCAAGAGACCCAGTACTTC; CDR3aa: CSARDLFTGPQETQYF
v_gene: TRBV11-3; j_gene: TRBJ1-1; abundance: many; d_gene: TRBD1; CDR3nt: TGTGCCAGCAGCCCGGGACAGGGGAGCCGAAATCCACGAGAACACGCTGAAGCTTTCTTT; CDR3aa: CASSPGQGSRNPREHAEAFF
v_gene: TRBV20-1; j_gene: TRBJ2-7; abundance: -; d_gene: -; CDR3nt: TGCAGTGCAAGTCCTAGTAGGGGCTCCTACGAGCAGTACTTC; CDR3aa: CSASPSRGSYEQYF
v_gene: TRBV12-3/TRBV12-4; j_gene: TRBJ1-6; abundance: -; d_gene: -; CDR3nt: TGTGCCAGCAGTCCCTTTGTGGGTAGGAATTCACCCCTCCACTTT; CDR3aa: CASSPFVGRNSPLHF
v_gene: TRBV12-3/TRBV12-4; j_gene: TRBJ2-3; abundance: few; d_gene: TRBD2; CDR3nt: TGTGCCAGCAGGGGGACTAGCGGGAGGGCCGCGACAGATACGCAGTATTTT; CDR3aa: CASRGTSGRAATDTQYF
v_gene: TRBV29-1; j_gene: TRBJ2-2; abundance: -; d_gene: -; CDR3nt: TGCAGCGTTGAGGACGGGAACACCGGGGAGCTGTTTTTT; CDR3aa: CSVEDGNTGELFF
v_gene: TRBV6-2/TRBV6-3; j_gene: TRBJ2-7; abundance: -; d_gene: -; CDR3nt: TGTGCCAGCAGTTACTCTGGGGGTGCAGTTGCCTACGAGCAGTACTTC; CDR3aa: CASSYSGGAVAYEQYF
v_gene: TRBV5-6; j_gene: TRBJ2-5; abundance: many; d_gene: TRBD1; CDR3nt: TGTGCCAGCAGCTTTGGGACAGAAGAGACCCAGTACTTC; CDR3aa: CASSFGTEETQYF
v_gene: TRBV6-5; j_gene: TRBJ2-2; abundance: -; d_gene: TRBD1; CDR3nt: TGTGCCAGCAGTTACAGACAGGGCACCGGGGAGCTGTTTTTT; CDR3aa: CASSYRQGTGELFF
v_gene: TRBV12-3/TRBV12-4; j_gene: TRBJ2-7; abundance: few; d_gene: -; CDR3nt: TGTGCCGGCAGTTTAGCCAGCGAGCAGTACTTC; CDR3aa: CAGSLASEQYF
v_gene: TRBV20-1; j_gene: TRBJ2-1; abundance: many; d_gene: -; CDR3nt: TGCAGTGCTAGTTCTGGGTCCTACAATGAGCAGTTCTTC; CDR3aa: CSASSGSYNEQFF
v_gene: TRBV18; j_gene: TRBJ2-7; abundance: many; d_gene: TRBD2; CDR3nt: TGTGCCAGCTCACCCAGGACTAGCGGGAGGGCGTACGAGCAGTACTTC; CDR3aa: CASSPRTSGRAYEQYF
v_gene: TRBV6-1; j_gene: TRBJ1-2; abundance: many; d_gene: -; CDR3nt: TGTGCCAGCAGTTCCCTAGTCGTGCAGGGCCCCTATGGCTACACCTTC; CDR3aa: CASSSLVVQGPYGYTF
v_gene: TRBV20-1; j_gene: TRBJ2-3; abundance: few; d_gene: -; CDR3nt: TGCAGTGCTCCACCTACTCGCGCCGGGACAGATACGCAGTATTTT; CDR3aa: CSAPPTRAGTDTQYF
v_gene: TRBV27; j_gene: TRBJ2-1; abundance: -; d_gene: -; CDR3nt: TGTGCCAACCGATGGAGGGAGACCCAGTTCTTC; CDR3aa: CANRWRETQFF
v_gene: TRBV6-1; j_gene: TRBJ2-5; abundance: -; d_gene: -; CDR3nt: TGTGCCAGCAGTGAATGGGAAGAGACCCAGTACTTC; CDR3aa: CASSEWEETQYF
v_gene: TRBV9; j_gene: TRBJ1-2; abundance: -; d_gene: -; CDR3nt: TGTGCCAGCAGCGTTGACGGGCGGACTTATGGCTACACCTTC; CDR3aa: CASSVDGRTYGYTF
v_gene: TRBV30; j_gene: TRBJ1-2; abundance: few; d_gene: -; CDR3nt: TGTGCCTGGAGTGTGGGGCTTTTTGAATCTATCTATGGCTACACCTTC; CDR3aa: CAWSVGLFESIYGYTF